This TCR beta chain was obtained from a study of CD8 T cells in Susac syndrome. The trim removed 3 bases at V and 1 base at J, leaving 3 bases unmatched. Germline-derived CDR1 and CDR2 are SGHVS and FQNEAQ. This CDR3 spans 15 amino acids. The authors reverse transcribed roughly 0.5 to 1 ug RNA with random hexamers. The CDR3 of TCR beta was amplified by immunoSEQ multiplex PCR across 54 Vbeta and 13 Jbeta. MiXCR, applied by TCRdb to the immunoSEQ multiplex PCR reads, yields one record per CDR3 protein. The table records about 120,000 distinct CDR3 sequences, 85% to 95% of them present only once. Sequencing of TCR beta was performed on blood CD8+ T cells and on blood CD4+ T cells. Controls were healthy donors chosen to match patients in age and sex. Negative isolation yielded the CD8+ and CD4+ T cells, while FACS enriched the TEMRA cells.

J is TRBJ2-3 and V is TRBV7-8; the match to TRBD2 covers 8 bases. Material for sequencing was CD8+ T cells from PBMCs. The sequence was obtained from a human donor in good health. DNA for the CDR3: TGTGCCAGCAGCTTGGGGCGGGAGGGCACAGATACGCAGTATTTT. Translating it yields CASSLGREGTDTQYF. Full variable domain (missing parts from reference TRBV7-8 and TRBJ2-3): GAGVSQSPRYKVAKRGQDVALRCDPISGHVSLFWYQQALGQGPEFLTYFQNEAQLDKSGLPSDRFFAERPEGSVSTLKIQRTQQEDSAVYLCASSLGREGTDTQYFGPGTRLTVL.